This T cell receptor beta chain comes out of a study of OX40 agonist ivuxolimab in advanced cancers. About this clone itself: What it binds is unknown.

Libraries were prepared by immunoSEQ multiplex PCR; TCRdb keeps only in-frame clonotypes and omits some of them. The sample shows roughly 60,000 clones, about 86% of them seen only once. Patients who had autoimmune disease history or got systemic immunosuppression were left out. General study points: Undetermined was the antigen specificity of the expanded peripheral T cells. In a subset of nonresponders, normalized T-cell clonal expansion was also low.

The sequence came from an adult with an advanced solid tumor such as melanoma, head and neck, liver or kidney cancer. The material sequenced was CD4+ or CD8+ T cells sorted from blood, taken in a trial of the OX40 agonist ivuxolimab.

In nucleotides, the CDR3 is TGTGCCATCAGCCCACCGGGACTAGCGGTGCCCGGGGAGCTGTTTTTT. Translation: CAISPPGLAVPGELFF. This chain joins TRBV10-3 and TRBJ2-2; 11 positions match TRBD2. Germline CDR1 reads ENHRY; CDR2 reads SYGVKD. Germline trimming cut 6 bases from V and 6 bases from J; bases unmatched to any gene: 9. CDR3 length: 16 residues.